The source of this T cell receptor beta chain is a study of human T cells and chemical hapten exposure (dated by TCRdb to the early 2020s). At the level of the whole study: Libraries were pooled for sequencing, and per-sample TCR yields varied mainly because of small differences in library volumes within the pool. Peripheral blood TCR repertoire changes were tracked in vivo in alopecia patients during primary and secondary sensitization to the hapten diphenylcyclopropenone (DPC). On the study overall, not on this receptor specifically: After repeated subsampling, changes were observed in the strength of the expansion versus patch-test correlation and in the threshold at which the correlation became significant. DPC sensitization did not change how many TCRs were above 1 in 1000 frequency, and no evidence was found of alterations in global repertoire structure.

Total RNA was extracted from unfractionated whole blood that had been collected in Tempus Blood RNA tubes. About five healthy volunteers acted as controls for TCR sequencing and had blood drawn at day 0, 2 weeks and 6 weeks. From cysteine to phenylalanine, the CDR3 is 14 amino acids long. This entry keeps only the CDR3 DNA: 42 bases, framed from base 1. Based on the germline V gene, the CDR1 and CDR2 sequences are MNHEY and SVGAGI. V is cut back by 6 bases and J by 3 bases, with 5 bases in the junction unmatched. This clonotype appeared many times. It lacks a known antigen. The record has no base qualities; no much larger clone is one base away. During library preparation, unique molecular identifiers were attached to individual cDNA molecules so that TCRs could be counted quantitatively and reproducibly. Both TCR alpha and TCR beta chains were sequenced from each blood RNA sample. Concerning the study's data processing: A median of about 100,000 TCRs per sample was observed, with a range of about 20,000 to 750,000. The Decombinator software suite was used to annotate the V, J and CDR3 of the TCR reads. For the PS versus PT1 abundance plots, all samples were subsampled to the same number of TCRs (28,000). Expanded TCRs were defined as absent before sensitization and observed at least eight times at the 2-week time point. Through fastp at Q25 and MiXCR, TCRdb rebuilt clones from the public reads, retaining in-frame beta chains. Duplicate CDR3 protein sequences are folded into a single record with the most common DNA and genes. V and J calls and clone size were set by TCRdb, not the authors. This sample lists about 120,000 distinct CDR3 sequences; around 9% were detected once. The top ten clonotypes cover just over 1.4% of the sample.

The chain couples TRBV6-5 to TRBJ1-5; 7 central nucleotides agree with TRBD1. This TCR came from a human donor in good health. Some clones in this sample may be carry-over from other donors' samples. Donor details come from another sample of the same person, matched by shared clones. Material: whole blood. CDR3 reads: CASSTGQANQPQHF. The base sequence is TGTGCCAGCAGCACCGGACAGGCCAATCAGCCCCAGCATTTT.